This T cell receptor beta chain was captured by sequencing in a study of T cell responses to AZD1222 COVID-19 vaccine. Looking at the study overall: Whether given at about 4 or about 12 weeks, second doses were pooled.

The assay was immunoSEQ multiplex PCR, and TCRdb's table has in-frame clones only and misses some. The sample records about 110,000 clones, roughly nine tenths being singletons. This CDR3 spans 15 amino acids. V was pared by 4 bases and J by 3 bases, with 16 bases between. Germline-derived CDR1 and CDR2 are SGDLS and YYNGEE. This chain connects TRBV9 to TRBJ1-1; possible D gene TRBD1, 5 bases. The starting material was peripheral blood, obtained on day 0 of AZD1222 vaccination. This receptor was obtained from an adult in good health. CDR3 amino acids: CASSPPRGRDTEAFF. In DNA form, the CDR3 reads TGTGCCAGCAGCCCCCCCCGGGGACGGGACACTGAAGCTTTCTTT.